The 5 T cell receptor beta chains below all came from one sample that was sequenced in a study of T cells in Graves' hyperthyroidism and ophthalmopathy. RNA transcripts served as the template for amplifying TCR beta CDR3 regions. Researchers ran a first-round RT-PCR on the TCR CDR3 using the HTBI primer set. MiXCR, applied by TCRdb to the multiplex PCR reads, yields one record per CDR3 protein. This table holds hundreds of thousands of distinct CDR3 sequences, roughly 18% found once. The sample comprised blood. The receptors were gathered from a woman aged 18-35 years with Graves' ophthalmopathy.

This clonotype was detected ten times or more. The rearrangement joins TRBV6-1 to TRBJ2-1; 9 positions agree with TRBD2. V shed 4 bases, J shed 2 bases, and the junction held 3 bases outside the gene matches. Germline CDR1 and CDR2: MNHNS and SASEGT. The CDR3 is 15 residues long. As DNA, the CDR3 is TGTGCCAGCAGTGGGCTAGCGGGAACCTACAATGAGCAGTTCTTC. It specifies CASSGLAGTYNEQFF.

The chain recombines TRBV5-1 with TRBJ2-5; D is undetermined. This CDR3 region has 13 residues. In germline, CDR1 is SGHRS, CDR2 YFSETQ. V was cut by 0 bases and J by 6 bases, with 9 bases left in between. CDR3 region: CASSLVERQTQYF. The CDR3 DNA reads as TGCGCCAGCAGCTTGGTTGAGAGACAGACCCAGTACTTC.

This clonotype was observed at least ten times. The rearrangement links TRBV6-2 or TRBV6-3 to TRBJ1-5, with no clear D. CDR1 is MNHEY and CDR2 is SVGEGT in the germline V gene. The CDR3 has 12 residues. V was shortened by 8 bases and J by 4 bases, with 9 bases between the two germline ends. The CDR3 protein is CASLGANQPQHF. The CDR3 bases are TGTGCCAGCTTAGGAGCAAATCAGCCCCAGCATTTT.

This clonotype was counted at least ten times. The junction departs from the called germline gene at one end, perhaps through a read error. This chain connects TRBV5-5 to TRBJ2-1; no clear D. This CDR3 is 16 amino acids long. Germline V gene lookup returns CDR1 SGHKS and CDR2 YYEKEE (reference sequence). The CDR3 loop reads CASSLVTGLGYTEQFF. CDR3 in DNA: TGTGCCAGCAGCTTGGTTACGGGTTTAGGTTACACTGAGCAGTTCTTC.

A single count supports this clonotype. The chain employs TRBV20-1 and TRBJ1-1; D possibly corresponds to TRBD1 (5 bases). The CDR3 contains 13 residues. Germline lookup yields CDR1 DFQATT and CDR2 SNEGSKA (reference sequence). V lost 5 bases and J lost 4, with 14 bases in between. CDR3 loop: CSAGGVDVTEAFF. The CDR3 nucleotides read TGCAGTGCTGGGGGGGTAGATGTCACTGAAGCTTTCTTT.